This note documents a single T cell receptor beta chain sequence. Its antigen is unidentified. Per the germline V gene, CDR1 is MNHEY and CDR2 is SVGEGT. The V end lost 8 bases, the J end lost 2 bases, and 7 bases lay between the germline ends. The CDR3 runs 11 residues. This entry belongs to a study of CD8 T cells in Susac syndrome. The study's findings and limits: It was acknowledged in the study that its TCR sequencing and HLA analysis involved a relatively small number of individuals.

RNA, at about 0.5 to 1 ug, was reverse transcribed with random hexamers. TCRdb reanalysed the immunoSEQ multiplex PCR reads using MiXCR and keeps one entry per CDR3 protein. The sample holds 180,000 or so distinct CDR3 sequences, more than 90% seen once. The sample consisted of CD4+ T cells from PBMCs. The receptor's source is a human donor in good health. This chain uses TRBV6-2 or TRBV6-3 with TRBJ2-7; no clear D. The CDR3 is CASGIPYEQYF. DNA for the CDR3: TGTGCCAGCGGAATACCCTACGAGCAGTACTTC.